This entry describes one T cell receptor (beta chain). Its antigen is as yet unknown. This sample was taken from a study of shared clonotypes between healthy human individuals. At the level of the study: A donor's plate count was three for CD4 naive and three for CD4 memory; CD8 naive had two and CD8 memory one. Study findings and constraints: Researchers found naive subsets generally carried larger estimated richness than memory subsets. In a handful of donors, around 5% of naive CD4 clonotypes appeared in common.

This CDR3 comprises 13 residues. V lost 2 bases to trimming and J lost 2 bases, with 9 bases between them. The germline gives CDR1 SQVTM, CDR2 ANQGSEA. For each subset, genomic DNA was distributed in equal portions over several immunoSEQ plates. Sequenced by immunoSEQ multiplex PCR; TCRdb stores in-frame clones only, minus some. The sample yields approximately 2,000,000 clones, less than 95% seen once. Sequencing was carried out using naive CD4+ T cells from PBMCs. The sample's subset: CD45RA+ positively selected. The origin of this receptor is a man younger than 30 in good health. Some clones in this sample may be carry-over from other donors' samples. This sequence joins TRBV29-1 and TRBJ2-5; no clear D. The CDR3 bases are TGCAGCGTTGAATACCGACTGCAAGAGACCCAGTACTTC. Its translation: CSVEYRLQETQYF.